This T cell receptor (beta chain) was sequenced for a study of OX40 agonist ivuxolimab in advanced cancers. The overall study: An agonistic human IgG2 monoclonal antibody against OX40 (CD134) was given. Eligibility admitted prior anti-PD-1, anti-PD-L1 or anti-CTLA-4 therapy; roughly 40% had some.

Clones were read by immunoSEQ multiplex PCR, and TCRdb kept only the in-frame ones, dropping some. The table has fewer than 40,000 clones, 65% to 80% seen once. Study-level points and caveats: In the 0.1 to 3.0 mg/kg range, CD4+ and CD8+ blood T cells had expanded clonally by week 6.

The CDR3 has 17 residues. Germline V CDR1 and CDR2: SGHAT, FQNNGV. V was pared by 3 bases and J by 3 bases, with 21 bases between. With respect to this clone: As yet, its antigen is unknown.

This clonotype was obtained from an adult with an advanced solid tumor such as melanoma, head and neck, liver or kidney cancer. This sequence joins TRBV11-2 and TRBJ2-7; the D gene could be TRBD1 or TRBD2 (5 bases each). The sample was CD4+ or CD8+ T cells sorted from blood, taken in a trial of the OX40 agonist ivuxolimab. The CDR3 sequence is CASSLGDLNRASYEQYF. The DNA of the CDR3 is TGTGCCAGCAGCTTGGGGGATTTAAACCGGGCAAGCTACGAGCAGTACTTC. Filled out from reference TRBV11-2 and TRBJ2-7, the complete variable domain reads EAGVAQSPRYKIIEKRQSVAFWCNPISGHATLYWYQQILGQGPKLLIQFQNNGVVDDSQLPKDRFSAERLKGVDSTLKIQPAKLEDSAVYLCASSLGDLNRASYEQYFGPGTRLTVT.